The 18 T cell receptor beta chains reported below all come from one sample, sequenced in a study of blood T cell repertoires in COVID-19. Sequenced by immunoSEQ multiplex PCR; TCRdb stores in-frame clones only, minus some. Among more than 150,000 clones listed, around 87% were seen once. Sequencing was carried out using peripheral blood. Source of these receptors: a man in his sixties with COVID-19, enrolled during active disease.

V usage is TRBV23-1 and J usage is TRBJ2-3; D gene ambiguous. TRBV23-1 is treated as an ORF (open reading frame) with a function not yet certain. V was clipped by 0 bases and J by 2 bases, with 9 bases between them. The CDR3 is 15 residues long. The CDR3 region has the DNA TGCGCCAGCAGTCAATCGGCCGCCTTCACAGATACGCAGTATTTT. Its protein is CASSQSAAFTDTQYF.

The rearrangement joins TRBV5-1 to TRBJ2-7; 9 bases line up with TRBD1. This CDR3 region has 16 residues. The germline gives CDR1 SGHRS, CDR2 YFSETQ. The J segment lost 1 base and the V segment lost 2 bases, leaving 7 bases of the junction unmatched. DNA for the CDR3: TGCGCCAGCAGCTTTGTTTCGGGGACAGGGTCCTACGAGCAGTACTTC. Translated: CASSFVSGTGSYEQYF.

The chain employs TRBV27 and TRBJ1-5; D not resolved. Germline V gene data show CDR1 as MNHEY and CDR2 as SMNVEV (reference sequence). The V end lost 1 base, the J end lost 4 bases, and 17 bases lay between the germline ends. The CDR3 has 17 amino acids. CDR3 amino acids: CASSLWPGGSGNQPQHF. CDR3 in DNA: TGTGCCAGCAGTTTATGGCCAGGAGGTAGTGGAAATCAGCCCCAGCATTTT.

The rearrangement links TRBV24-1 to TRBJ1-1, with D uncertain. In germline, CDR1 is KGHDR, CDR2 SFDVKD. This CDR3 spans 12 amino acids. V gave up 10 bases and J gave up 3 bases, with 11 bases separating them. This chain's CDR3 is CATKAPDTEAFF. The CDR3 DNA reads TGTGCCACAAAAGCCCCGGACACTGAAGCTTTCTTT.

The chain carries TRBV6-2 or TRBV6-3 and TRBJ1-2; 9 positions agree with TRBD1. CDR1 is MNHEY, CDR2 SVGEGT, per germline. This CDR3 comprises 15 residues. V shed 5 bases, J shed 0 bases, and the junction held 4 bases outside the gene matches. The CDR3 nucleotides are TGTGCCAGCAGTAAACAGGGGGCGGCTAACTATGGCTACACCTTC. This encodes CASSKQGAANYGYTF.

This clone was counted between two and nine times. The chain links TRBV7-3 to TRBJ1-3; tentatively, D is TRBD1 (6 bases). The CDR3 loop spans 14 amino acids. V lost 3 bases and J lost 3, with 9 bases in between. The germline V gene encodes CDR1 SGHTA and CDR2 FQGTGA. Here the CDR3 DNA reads TGTGCCAGCAGCTTCCGACAGGATGGAAACACCATATATTTT. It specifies CASSFRQDGNTIYF. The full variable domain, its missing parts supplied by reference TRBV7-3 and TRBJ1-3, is GAGVSQTPSNKVTEKGKYVELRCDPISGHTALYWYRQSLGQGPEFLIYFQGTGAADDSGLPNDRFFAVRPEGSVSTLKIQRTERGDSAVYLCASSFRQDGNTIYFGEGSWLTVV.

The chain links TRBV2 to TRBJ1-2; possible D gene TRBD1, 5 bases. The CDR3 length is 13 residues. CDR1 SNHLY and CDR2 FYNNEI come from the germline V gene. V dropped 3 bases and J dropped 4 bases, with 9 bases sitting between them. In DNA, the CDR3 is TGTGCCAGCAGTGAGTTGACAGCCTATGGCTACACCTTC. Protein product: CASSELTAYGYTF.

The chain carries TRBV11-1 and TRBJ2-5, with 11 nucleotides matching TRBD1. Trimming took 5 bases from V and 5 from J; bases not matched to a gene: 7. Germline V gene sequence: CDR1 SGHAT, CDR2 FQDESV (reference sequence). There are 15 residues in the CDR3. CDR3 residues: CASSRGTGGYETQYF. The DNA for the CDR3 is TGTGCCAGCAGCCGCGGGACAGGGGGGTATGAGACCCAGTACTTC.

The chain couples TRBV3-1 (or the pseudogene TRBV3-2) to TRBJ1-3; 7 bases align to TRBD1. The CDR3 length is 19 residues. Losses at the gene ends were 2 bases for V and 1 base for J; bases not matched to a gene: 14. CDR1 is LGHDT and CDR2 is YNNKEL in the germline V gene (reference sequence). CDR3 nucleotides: TGTGCCAGCAGCCAAAGTTTGACAGGGCTGTCCCCATCTGGAAACACCATATATTTT. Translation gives CASSQSLTGLSPSGNTIYF.

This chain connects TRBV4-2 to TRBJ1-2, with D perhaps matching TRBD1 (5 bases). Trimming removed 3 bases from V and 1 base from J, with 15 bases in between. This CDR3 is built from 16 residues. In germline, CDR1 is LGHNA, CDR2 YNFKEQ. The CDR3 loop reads CASSQAISDSNYGYTF. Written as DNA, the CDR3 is TGTGCCAGCAGCCAGGCGATCAGCGACAGTAACTATGGCTACACCTTC.

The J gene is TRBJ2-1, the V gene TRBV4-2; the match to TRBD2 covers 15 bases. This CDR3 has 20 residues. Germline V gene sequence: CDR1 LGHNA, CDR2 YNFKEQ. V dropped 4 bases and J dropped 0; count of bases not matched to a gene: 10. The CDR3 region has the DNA TGTGCCAGCAGCCGGATTGGACTAGCGGGGGGGCAAAGCTCCTACAATGAGCAGTTCTTC. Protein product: CASSRIGLAGGQSSYNEQFF.

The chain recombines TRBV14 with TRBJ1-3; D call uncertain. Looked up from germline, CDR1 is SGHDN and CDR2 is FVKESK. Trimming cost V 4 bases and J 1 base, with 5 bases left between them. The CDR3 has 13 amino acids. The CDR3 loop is CASSLVSGNTIYF. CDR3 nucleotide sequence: TGTGCCAGCAGCCTAGTTTCTGGAAACACCATATATTTT.

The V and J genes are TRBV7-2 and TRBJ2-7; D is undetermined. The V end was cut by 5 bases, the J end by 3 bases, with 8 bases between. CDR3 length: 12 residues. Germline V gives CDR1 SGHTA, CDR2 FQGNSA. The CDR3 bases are TGTGCCAGCAGCCACACCAACTACGAGCAGTACTTC. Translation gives CASSHTNYEQYF.

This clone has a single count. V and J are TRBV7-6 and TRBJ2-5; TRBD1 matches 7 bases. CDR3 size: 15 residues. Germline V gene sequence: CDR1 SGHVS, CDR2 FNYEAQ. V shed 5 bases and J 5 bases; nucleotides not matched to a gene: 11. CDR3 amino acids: CASSARQGRGETQYF. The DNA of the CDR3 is TGTGCCAGCAGCGCCCGACAGGGTAGGGGGGAGACCCAGTACTTC.

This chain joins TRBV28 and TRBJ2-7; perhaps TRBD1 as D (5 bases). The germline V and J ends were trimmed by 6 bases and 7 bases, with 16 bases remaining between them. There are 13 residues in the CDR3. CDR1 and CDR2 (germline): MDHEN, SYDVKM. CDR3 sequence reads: CASRPGIRQEQYF. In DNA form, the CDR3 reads TGTGCCAGCAGGCCAGGGATTCGACAGGAGCAGTACTTC. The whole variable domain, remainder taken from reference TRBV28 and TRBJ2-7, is DVKVTQSSRYLVKRTGEKVFLECVQDMDHENMFWYRQDPGLGLRLIYFSYDVKMKEKGDIPEGYSVSREKKERFSLILESASTNQTSMYLCASRPGIRQEQYFGPGTRLTVT.

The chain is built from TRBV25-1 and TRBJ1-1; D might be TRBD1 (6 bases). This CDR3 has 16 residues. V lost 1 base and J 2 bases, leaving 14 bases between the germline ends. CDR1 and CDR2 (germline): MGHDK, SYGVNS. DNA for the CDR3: TGTGCCAGCAGTGAATCCGTACAACAGGGAAACACTGAAGCTTTCTTT. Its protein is CASSESVQQGNTEAFF.

In nucleotides, the CDR3 is TGTGCCAGCAGCCAACGGATTATGGACAGCGAGCTGAATCAGCCCCAGCATTTT. Encoded protein: CASSQRIMDSELNQPQHF. The chain links TRBV3-1 (or the pseudogene TRBV3-2) to TRBJ1-5, with TRBD1 as a possible D gene (6 bases). Between the trimmed V and J ends, which lost 2 bases and 4 bases, there was a span of 21 bases. The CDR3 is made up of 18 amino acids. Germline CDR1 LGHDT, CDR2 YNNKEL (reference sequence).

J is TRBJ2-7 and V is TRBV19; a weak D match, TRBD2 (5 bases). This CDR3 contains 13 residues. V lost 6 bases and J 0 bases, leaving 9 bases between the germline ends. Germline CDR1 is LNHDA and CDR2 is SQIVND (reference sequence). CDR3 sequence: CASSTDFSYEQYF. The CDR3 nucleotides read TGTGCCAGTAGCACGGACTTCTCCTACGAGCAGTACTTC.